What follows are 18 T cell receptor beta chains derived from one specimen sequenced in a study of blood T cell repertoires in COVID-19. Assay: immunoSEQ multiplex PCR; the TCRdb copy retains only in-frame clones and omits some. The sample has about 130,000 clones, approximately 85% seen once. The specimen sequenced was peripheral blood. All receptors come from an elderly woman with acute or convalescent COVID-19.

The V call is TRBV12-3 or TRBV12-4, the J call TRBJ1-6, with no clear D. The CDR3 is 13 amino acids. V lost 8 bases and J lost 4, with 9 bases in between. CDR3 sequence (DNA): TGTGCCAGCTCGACGGAGTATAATTCACCCCTCCACTTT. As protein: CASSTEYNSPLHF.

The chain recombines TRBV2 with TRBJ1-1, with D possibly TRBD1 on 5 matching bases. The CDR3 consists of 17 residues. Germline CDR1 is SNHLY and CDR2 is FYNNEI. Trimming cost V 0 bases and J 0 bases, with 14 bases left between them. CDR3 DNA sequence: TGTGCCAGCAGTGAAGCGTGGGGGGTTGGGGTGAACACTGAAGCTTTCTTT. This sequence encodes CASSEAWGVGVNTEAFF.

The V gene is TRBV5-6, the J gene TRBJ2-7; TRBD1 aligns across 7 bases. The CDR3 consists of 13 residues. The junction had 2 bases not matched to a gene; V was cut back by 4 bases and J by 1 base. Germline assignment: CDR1 SGHDT and CDR2 YYEEEE. The CDR3 protein is CASSQDRSYEQYF. As DNA, the CDR3 is TGTGCCAGCAGCCAGGACAGGTCCTACGAGCAGTACTTC.

This clone has only a few counts. The CDR3 DNA sequence: TGTGCCAGCAGTCAGAAGCGTCAGGGGTGGTCGACTAATGAAAAACTGTTTTTT. It encodes CASSQKRQGWSTNEKLFF. This sequence joins TRBV6-6 and TRBJ1-4; perhaps TRBD1 as D (6 bases). The CDR3 contains 18 residues. CDR1 is MNHNY and CDR2 is SVGAGI in the germline V gene (reference sequence). V lost 5 bases and J 2 bases, leaving 21 bases between the germline ends.

The chain employs TRBV20-1 and TRBJ1-2; no definite D call. The germline V and J ends were trimmed by 4 bases and 13 bases, with 16 bases remaining between them. This CDR3 spans 11 amino acids. Germline V gives CDR1 DFQATT, CDR2 SNEGSKA (reference sequence). The DNA of the CDR3 is TGCAGTGCTACCGGCGGGAAGCAAGCCACCTTC. This sequence encodes CSATGGKQATF.

V is TRBV5-5 and J is TRBJ2-5; possibly TRBD2 for D (6 bases). Trimming took 1 base from V and 5 from J, leaving 12 bases between them. CDR3 size: 14 residues. CDR1 is SGHKS, CDR2 YYEKEE, per germline (reference sequence). Here the CDR3 reads CASSLMEGRETQYF. CDR3 DNA: TGTGCCAGCAGCTTGATGGAGGGACGCGAGACCCAGTACTTC.

The V call is TRBV2, the J call TRBJ1-1; 7 nucleotides agree with TRBD1. With V trimmed by 9 bases and J by 0 bases, 4 bases remained unmatched. Germline V gene data show CDR1 as SNHLY and CDR2 as FYNNEI. This CDR3 is built from 13 residues. CDR3 coding DNA: TGTGCCAGTGACAGGGAAATGAACACTGAAGCTTTCTTT. Translation gives CASDREMNTEAFF.

The V and J genes are TRBV19 and TRBJ2-5; D is ambiguous. This CDR3 comprises 13 residues. The germline V gene has CDR1 LNHDA and CDR2 SQIVND (reference sequence). Deletions cut 6 bases from V and 0 bases from J, with 8 bases between. CDR3 in amino acids: CASSEQNQETQYF. The CDR3 bases are TGTGCCAGTAGCGAACAGAACCAAGAGACCCAGTACTTC.

The J gene is TRBJ1-4, the V gene TRBV6-5; a weak D match, TRBD1 (6 bases). Germline loops: CDR1 MNHEY, CDR2 SVGAGI. V was cut by 4 bases and J by 0 bases, with 9 bases left in between. The CDR3 is 15 residues long. Written as DNA, the CDR3 is TGTGCCAGCAGTTCAAACAGGGCAACTAATGAAAAACTGTTTTTT. The encoded protein is CASSSNRATNEKLFF.

The chain couples TRBV2 to TRBJ1-2; D ambiguous. CDR3 size: 13 residues. V was trimmed by 7 bases and J by 0 bases, leaving 9 bases between them. CDR1 is SNHLY and CDR2 is FYNNEI in the germline V gene. Here the CDR3 DNA reads TGTGCCAGCACGACGGCGGCTAACTATGGCTACACCTTC. Residues: CASTTAANYGYTF.

The chain links TRBV12-5 to TRBJ2-7; no reliable D call. This CDR3 contains 14 residues. V dropped 3 bases and J dropped 2 bases, with 11 bases sitting between them. The germline V gene has CDR1 LGHNT and CDR2 FRNRAP. The DNA for the CDR3 is TGTGCTAGTGGTTTTGCGGCGCCCCCCTACGAGCAGTACTTC. It translates to CASGFAAPPYEQYF.

This clone was seen just once. The chain has TRBV28 and TRBJ2-7; D is perhaps TRBD1 (6 bases). Germline V gives CDR1 MDHEN, CDR2 SYDVKM. The CDR3 is 17 residues long. V dropped 6 bases and J dropped 0 bases, with 21 bases sitting between them. Here the CDR3 DNA reads TGTGCCAGCAGCCCCAACCCCGGGACACTTAGCTCCTACGAGCAGTACGTC. The encoded protein is CASSPNPGTLSSYEQYV.

The chain combines TRBV19 with TRBJ1-2; D unclear. The CDR3 spans 14 residues. Germline V lookup: CDR1 LNHDA, CDR2 SQIVND (reference sequence). Trimming took 5 bases from V and 4 from J, leaving 14 bases between them. CDR3 DNA sequence: TGTGCCAGTAGTCCCCTAGACCTTAGCTATGGCTACACCTTC. Residues: CASSPLDLSYGYTF.

V gene TRBV7-9 combines with J gene TRBJ2-5; TRBD1 might be the D (6 bases). This CDR3 region has 14 residues. The V end was cut by 2 bases, the J end by 2 bases, with 9 bases between. Germline loops: CDR1 SEHNR, CDR2 FQNEAQ (reference sequence). CDR3 sequence reads: CASSLSGEQETQYF. CDR3 sequence (DNA): TGTGCCAGCAGCTTATCAGGGGAACAAGAGACCCAGTACTTC.

The chain carries TRBV7-2 and TRBJ2-7; 12 bases fit TRBD2. Germline V gives CDR1 SGHTA, CDR2 FQGNSA. With V trimmed by 3 bases and J by 0 bases, 6 bases remained unmatched. The CDR3 runs to 17 residues. CDR3 DNA sequence: TGTGCCAGCAGCTTCCCCGGACTAGCGGGGATCTCCTACGAGCAGTACGTC. Its protein is CASSFPGLAGISYEQYV.

This chain uses TRBV7-9 with TRBJ1-2; TRBD1 agrees at 9 bases. Germline trimming cut 1 base from V and 0 bases from J; bases unmatched to any gene: 9. Per the germline V gene, CDR1 is SEHNR and CDR2 is FQNEAQ (reference sequence). There are 18 residues in the CDR3. The CDR3 protein is CASSLELGTGFANYGYTF. The DNA of the CDR3 is TGTGCCAGCAGCTTAGAACTGGGGACAGGGTTTGCTAACTATGGCTACACCTTC.

V usage is TRBV9 and J usage is TRBJ1-4, with D unclear. The CDR3 extends over 14 amino acids. From germline, CDR1 is SGDLS and CDR2 YYNGEE. V was trimmed by 4 bases and J by 8 bases, leaving 15 bases between them. Here the CDR3 reads CASSPLGGNEKLFF. CDR3 in DNA: TGTGCCAGCAGCCCTCTCGGAGGAAACGAAAAACTGTTTTTT.

This clone was observed a single time. The gene calls are TRBV28 and TRBJ1-2; 7 bases align to TRBD1. Per germline, CDR1 MDHEN and CDR2 SYDVKM. CDR3 size: 14 residues. Trimming at V came to 3 bases and at J to 8 bases, leaving 9 bases not matched to a gene. The CDR3 DNA reads TGTGCCAGCAGTTTGACAGGGTATAACAGGGGCTACACCTTC. Translating gives CASSLTGYNRGYTF.